This is a list of T cell receptor beta chains from one sample in a study of CD8+ T cells in alopecia areata. Sequenced by immunoSEQ multiplex PCR; TCRdb stores in-frame clones only, minus some. In the table there are about 180,000 clones, 50% to 70% of which are singletons. Sample: CD4+ T cells sorted from blood, taken at week 0. These receptors were obtained from a human donor with alopecia areata. Both conserved end residues are part of each CDR3. The D gene is left open where the match is weak. Where a row states a size, it is once, few, many or the class of an expanded clone; other rows omit it.

d_gene | j_gene | v_gene | abundance | CDR3nt | CDR3aa
TRBD1 | TRBJ1-2 | TRBV30 | . | TGTGCCTGGAGTGTAGAGTCCTCCCATGCAACCGGGACAGGGGATGGCTACACCTTC | CAWSVESSHATGTGDGYTF
TRBD1 | TRBJ2-7 | TRBV5-6 | once | TGTGCCAGCAGCCTGTTCGACCGGGACAGTGTCCACGAGCAGTACTTC | CASSLFDRDSVHEQYF
. | TRBJ2-2 | TRBV6-1 | few | TGTGCCAGCAGTGGATCGAGAGCGACAGAGAACACCGGGGAGCTGTTTTTT | CASSGSRATENTGELFF
. | TRBJ2-1 | TRBV29-1 | few | TGCAGCGGGGGGAACAATGAGCAGTTCTTC | CSGGNNEQFF
TRBD2 | TRBJ2-4 | TRBV4-3 | . | TGCGCCAGCAGCCAAGAGACCTGGACTAGCATACTCAACATTCAGTACTTC | CASSQETWTSILNIQYF
. | TRBJ1-2 | TRBV18 | . | TGTGCCAGCTCACCACTCGGACGTGGCTACACCTTC | CASSPLGRGYTF
TRBD1 | TRBJ1-2 | TRBV29-1 | . | TGCAGCGTTGACTCAGGGGGCGAATTAAACGGCTACACCTTC | CSVDSGGELNGYTF
TRBD1 | TRBJ1-1 | TRBV7-2 | . | TGTGCCAGCACCCAGGACAGGGGGCTCACTGAAGCTTTCTTT | CASTQDRGLTEAFF
. | TRBJ2-3 | TRBV29-1 | . | TGCAGCACCGAGGCGGGGTCCGATACGCAGTATTTT | CSTEAGSDTQYF
TRBD2 | TRBJ2-3 | TRBV9 | . | TGTGCCAGCAGCCCGGGGGGACCCCAGCCCACAGATACGCAGTATTTT | CASSPGGPQPTDTQYF
. | TRBJ1-1 | TRBV7-3 | few | TGTGCCAGCAGCTCGACAAGAAACACTGAAGCTTTCTTT | CASSSTRNTEAFF
. | TRBJ2-7 | TRBV30 | . | TGTGCCTGGAGTGCGGGACCCGTGGGCGAGCAGTACTTC | CAWSAGPVGEQYF
. | TRBJ2-3 | TRBV30 | . | TGTGCCTGGAGTGAGGAAAGGTCGCAGTATTTT | CAWSEERSQYF
. | TRBJ2-3 | TRBV29-1 | few | TGCAGCGTTGAGACAGACACAGATACGCAGTATTTT | CSVETDTDTQYF
. | TRBJ2-1 | TRBV11-2 | . | TGTGCCAGCAGCTTTGCTTACGGGGATGAGCAGTTCTTC | CASSFAYGDEQFF
TRBD1 | TRBJ2-3 | TRBV29-1 | . | TGCAGCGTGACGCAGGGGGCAGATACGCAGTATTTT | CSVTQGADTQYF
. | TRBJ2-5 | TRBV29-1 | . | TGCAGCGTTGACGGAGGACAACAAGAGACCCAGTACTTC | CSVDGGQQETQYF
. | TRBJ1-1 | TRBV15 | . | TGTGCCACCAGCAGAGATGTCTTGAACACTGAAGCTTTCTTT | CATSRDVLNTEAFF
TRBD2 | TRBJ2-5 | TRBV23-1 | . | TGCGCCAGCAGTCAAAAGGCGGGGGGTATATGGGAGACCCAGTACTTC | CASSQKAGGIWETQYF
TRBD1 | TRBJ2-6 | TRBV5-1 | . | TGCGCCAGCAGCTTGGTACCAGGGGGCCTGGGGGCCAACGTCCTGACTTTC | CASSLVPGGLGANVLTF
TRBD1 | TRBJ1-4 | TRBV30 | . | TGTGCCTGGAGGACAGGGGACGGTGAAAAACTGTTTTTT | CAWRTGDGEKLFF
TRBD1 | TRBJ1-1 | TRBV29-1 | . | TGCAGCGACCAAACAGGGGATGAAGCTTTCTTT | CSDQTGDEAFF
. | TRBJ1-5 | TRBV6-5 | . | TGTGCCAGCAGACCCGACAGGAACAATCAGCCCCAGCATTTT | CASRPDRNNQPQHF
. | TRBJ1-1 | TRBV29-1 | . | TGCAGCGTTGAGCCCGGAGGCCGCACTGAAGCTTTCTTT | CSVEPGGRTEAFF
. | TRBJ2-7 | TRBV5-6 | . | TGTGCCAGCAACCGCGTCGCAGGGCCCAACGAGCAGTACTTC | CASNRVAGPNEQYF
. | TRBJ1-6 | TRBV29-1 | . | TGCAGCGTTGAAACGGACGGTAATTCACCCCTCCACTTT | CSVETDGNSPLHF
. | TRBJ1-1 | TRBV29-1 | . | TGCAGCGTTGAAGACGCGGGGGCGCCGAGAGCTTTCTTT | CSVEDAGAPRAFF
TRBD1 | TRBJ2-7 | TRBV18 | once | TGTGCCAGCTCAGAGGGGGCATCAACTACCTACGAGCAGTACTTC | CASSEGASTTYEQYF
. | TRBJ1-5 | TRBV15 | . | TGTGCCACCAGCAGAGATCCCCAGCTACCCCATCAGCCCCAGCATTTT | CATSRDPQLPHQPQHF
. | TRBJ2-1 | TRBV29-1 | once | TGCAGCGCCACAGGGTTAGCCACCTACAATGAGCAGTTCTTC | CSATGLATYNEQFF
. | TRBJ2-2 | TRBV29-1 | . | TGCAGCGTTGGCACGGGGAACACCGGGGAGCTGTTTTTT | CSVGTGNTGELFF
. | TRBJ1-4 | TRBV29-1 | few | TGCAGCGTTGGAGGGGCGTCAAATGAAAAACTGTTTTTT | CSVGGASNEKLFF
. | TRBJ2-2 | TRBV7-2 | . | TGTGCCAGCAGCCCCCTGGGCGGATACACCGGGGAGCTGTTTTTT | CASSPLGGYTGELFF
. | TRBJ2-3 | TRBV7-2 | . | TGTGCCAGCAGCTTCACGGGGACAGATACGCAGTATTTT | CASSFTGTDTQYF
. | TRBJ2-7 | TRBV30 | . | TGTGCCTGGAGTCCGGGACGCCCGGAGCAGTACTTC | CAWSPGRPEQYF
TRBD2 | TRBJ2-1 | TRBV29-1 | . | TGCAGCTGTCTAGCGGGGGGGTACAATGAGCAGTTCTTC | CSCLAGGYNEQFF
. | TRBJ1-6 | TRBV6-6 | . | TGTGCCACCTCGACAGGAACCAATTCACCCCTCCACTTT | CATSTGTNSPLHF
TRBD2 | TRBJ2-1 | TRBV29-1 | few | TGCAGCGTTGACTCTAGCGGGGCTTACAATGAGCAGTTCTTC | CSVDSSGAYNEQFF
TRBD2 | TRBJ2-1 | TRBV30 | . | TGTGCCTGGAGTGCTAGCGGGGGACCCTACAATGAGCAGTTCTTC | CAWSASGGPYNEQFF
TRBD1 | TRBJ2-7 | TRBV4-3 | . | TGCGCCAGCAGCCGCATACAGGGGGCGCAGTCCGAGCAGTACTTC | CASSRIQGAQSEQYF
. | TRBJ2-2 | TRBV7-2 | . | TGTGCCAGCAGCGCTCGATACACCGGGGAGCTGTTTTTT | CASSARYTGELFF
TRBD1 | TRBJ2-3 | TRBV7-2 | . | TGTGCCAGCAGCACCCGACAGGGGGGTATGGATACGCAGTATTTT | CASSTRQGGMDTQYF
. | TRBJ2-4 | TRBV30 | . | TGTGCCGGCCAGGGAGCGGCCAAAAACATTCAGTACTTC | CAGQGAAKNIQYF
TRBD2 | TRBJ2-1 | TRBV7-9 | . | TGTGCCAGCAGCTCCTCTAGCGGGGGAATCAATGAGCAGTTCTTC | CASSSSSGGINEQFF
TRBD2 | TRBJ2-3 | TRBV7-2 | . | TGTGCCAGCAGCTTAACTAGCGCCATCACAGATACGCAGTATTTT | CASSLTSAITDTQYF
. | TRBJ1-1 | TRBV5-6 | . | TGTGCCAGCAGCCAGGGTCTGGAAAACACTGAAGCTTTCTTT | CASSQGLENTEAFF
TRBD1 | TRBJ1-6 | TRBV30 | once | TGTGCCTGGAGCGGACAGGGGGCGGAACCCCTCCACTTT | CAWSGQGAEPLHF
. | TRBJ2-1 | TRBV29-1 | . | TGCAGCGCCGAAGGTGGCGCCGGTGGTGAGCAGTTCTTC | CSAEGGAGGEQFF
. | TRBJ2-2 | TRBV7-7 | . | TGTGCCAGCAGCCCGAGCCGGACGGTCACCGGGGAGCTGTTTTTT | CASSPSRTVTGELFF
. | TRBJ2-7 | TRBV7-2 | few | TGTGCCAGCAGCTTAGCAGGTACCGCATACGAGCAGTACTTC | CASSLAGTAYEQYF
. | TRBJ1-1 | TRBV12-5 | . | TGTGCTAGTGGTTTGGTAGAGGCTGAAGCTTTCTTT | CASGLVEAEAFF